These 16 T cell receptor beta chains originate from one sample sequenced in a study of cytomegalovirus exposure and HLA in healthy donors. PCR used 60 Vbeta primers and 13 Jbeta primers. Method: immunoSEQ multiplex PCR; TCRdb's copy keeps in-frame clones and lacks some. This sample carries approximately 93,000 clones, about 79% of them seen once, and the ten largest clones take approximately 3.6%. The material sequenced was PBMCs. The origin of the receptors is a man aged 50 to 59 in good health and CMV-seronegative.

V is TRBV9 and J is TRBJ1-6; tentative D call: TRBD1 (6 bases). The CDR3 is 16 residues long. The V gene's germline CDR1 is SGDLS and CDR2 YYNGEE. V was clipped by 3 bases and J by 7 bases, with 17 bases between them. In nucleotides, the CDR3 is TGTGCCAGCAGCGCCAAACCAGGGGTTGGGAATTCACCCCTCCACTTT. Translation gives CASSAKPGVGNSPLHF.

The chain combines TRBV12-5 with TRBJ2-7; D is possibly TRBD2 (6 bases). CDR1 and CDR2 from the germline V gene are LGHNT and FRNRAP. Trimming pared 0 bases from V and 5 bases from J, leaving 11 bases between. There are 14 residues in the CDR3. The CDR3 nucleotides are TGTGCTAGTGGTTTGGTACGGGGGAGCCACGAGCAGTACTTC. Translation gives CASGLVRGSHEQYF.

The chain carries TRBV6-1 and TRBJ1-2; weak D call: TRBD1 (6 bases). There are 14 residues in the CDR3. Germline V gene sequence: CDR1 MNHNS, CDR2 SASEGT. Trimming shortened V by 4 bases and J by 4 bases, and 13 bases separated the two germline ends. CDR3 DNA: TGTGCCAGCAGTGTCAGGGGTTCGCGCTATGGCTACACCTTC. Translation: CASSVRGSRYGYTF.

V usage is TRBV28 and J usage is TRBJ2-2, with no clear D. The CDR3 totals 14 residues. CDR1 is MDHEN, CDR2 SYDVKM, per germline. V was trimmed by 2 bases and J by 6 bases, leaving 10 bases between them. CDR3 coding DNA: TGTGCCAGCAGTTTAGAGGTTCTGGCCGGGGAGCTGTTTTTT. This codes for CASSLEVLAGELFF.

The rearrangement uses TRBV10-3 and TRBJ2-1; 9 bases fit TRBD1. The CDR3 extends over 15 amino acids. V lost 6 bases, J lost 7 bases, and 10 bases stayed unmatched. The V gene's germline CDR1 is ENHRY and CDR2 SYGVKD. The CDR3 loop reads CAIRSAGTGWNEQFF. The CDR3 DNA reads TGTGCCATCAGATCCGCCGGGACAGGGTGGAATGAGCAGTTCTTC.

The chain carries TRBV7-9 and TRBJ2-3; 15 bases match TRBD2. CDR1 is SEHNR and CDR2 is FQNEAQ in the germline V gene (reference sequence). This CDR3 has 18 amino acids. Trimming removed 5 bases from V and 0 bases from J; junction bases left unmatched: 6. The CDR3, as DNA: TGTGCCAGCAGCACCGGGACTAGCGGGGGGACTAGCACAGATACGCAGTATTTT. Protein sequence: CASSTGTSGGTSTDTQYF.

The J gene is TRBJ1-2, the V gene TRBV18; possible D gene TRBD1, 6 bases. Germline lookup yields CDR1 KGHSH and CDR2 LQKENI. The CDR3 covers 13 residues. Trimming left V 3 bases short and J 8 bases short, with 13 bases between. Here the CDR3 reads CASSPGQPNGYTF. CDR3 nucleotides: TGTGCCAGCTCACCTGGACAGCCCAACGGCTACACCTTC.

The chain joins TRBV5-6 to TRBJ2-7; a possible D gene is TRBD1 (6 bases). The CDR3 sequence is 14 residues long. V lost 4 bases, J lost 2 bases, and 13 bases lay in between. CDR1 and CDR2 (germline): SGHDT, YYEEEE. CDR3 amino acids: CASSPLQGPYEQYF. CDR3 coding DNA: TGTGCCAGCAGCCCACTACAGGGACCCTACGAGCAGTACTTC.

The V and J genes are TRBV7-9 and TRBJ2-2, with 7 bases matching TRBD1. Germline V lookup: CDR1 SEHNR, CDR2 FQNEAQ (reference sequence). The ends lost 5 bases at V and 5 bases at J; junction bases unmatched: 8. The CDR3 consists of 15 residues. The CDR3 DNA reads as TGTGCCAGCAGCCCCCGGACAGGAAGAACCGGGGAGCTGTTTTTT. Translated: CASSPRTGRTGELFF.

This chain connects TRBV19 to TRBJ1-1; D is possibly TRBD1 (5 bases). The V gene's germline CDR1 is LNHDA and CDR2 SQIVND (reference sequence). The ends were cut back, 0 bases at V and 11 bases at J, with 16 bases in the middle. This CDR3 is built from 14 residues. As DNA, the CDR3 is TGTGCCAGTAGTATAGATGAAAGAAGGGGAGGCGCTTTCTTT. Translated: CASSIDERRGGAFF.

This clone showed up just a few times. The chain couples TRBV2 to TRBJ2-1; D may be TRBD2 (5 bases). This CDR3 spans 15 amino acids. V lost 1 base to trimming and J lost 9 bases, with 16 bases between them. CDR1 is SNHLY, CDR2 FYNNEI, per germline. CDR3 bases: TGTGCCAGCAGTGAAGTGAGCGAGACTACAAGTGAGCAGTTCTTC. Amino acids: CASSEVSETTSEQFF.

The chain recombines TRBV10-1 with TRBJ2-3; 7 bases are a match to TRBD2. The CDR3 covers 14 residues. CDR1 is WNHNN and CDR2 is SYGVQD in the germline V gene (reference sequence). The junction had 6 bases not matched to a gene; V was cut back by 3 bases and J by 6 bases. CDR3 coding DNA: TGCGCCAGCAGTGATGGCGGGAGTGTGGATACGCAGTATTTT. Translation: CASSDGGSVDTQYF.

The gene calls are TRBV18 and TRBJ1-1; D perhaps matches TRBD1 (5 bases). This CDR3 contains 15 residues. Germline CDR1 reads KGHSH; CDR2 reads LQKENI. The ends were cut back, 1 base at V and 0 bases at J, with 9 bases in the middle. CDR3 protein: CASSPRGGVNTEAFF. In nucleotides, the CDR3 is TGTGCCAGCTCACCACGGGGGGGGGTGAACACTGAAGCTTTCTTT.

The chain combines TRBV25-1 with TRBJ2-1; tentatively, D is TRBD2 (6 bases). Germline V gene data show CDR1 as MGHDK and CDR2 as SYGVNS. The ends were cut back, 6 bases at V and 5 bases at J, with 17 bases in the middle. The CDR3 length is 15 residues. The CDR3 loop is CASRRLAGTHNEQFF. CDR3 coding DNA: TGTGCCAGCAGGCGCCTCGCCGGGACTCACAATGAGCAGTTCTTC.

This chain links TRBV19 with TRBJ1-1; a weak D match, TRBD1 (5 bases). The V gene's germline CDR1 is LNHDA and CDR2 SQIVND (reference sequence). CDR3 length: 13 residues. V shed 4 bases and J shed 1 base, with 7 bases lying between them. This CDR3 is CASSRDRNTEAFF. The CDR3 DNA reads TGTGCCAGTAGTAGAGACAGGAACACTGAAGCTTTCTTT.

In the case of this clone: A read error may account for a junction end that differs from germline. This chain uses TRBV7-7 with TRBJ2-5; 7 bases line up with TRBD1. The germline CDR1 and CDR2 sequences are SSHAT and FNYEAQ (reference sequence). The CDR3 sequence is 14 residues long. CDR3 in amino acids: CASSLGQDGETQYF. DNA of the CDR3: TGTGCTAGCAGCCTCGGACAGGACGGAGAGACCCAGTACTTC.